The rows below give T cell receptor beta chains drawn from one sample of a study of cytomegalovirus exposure and HLA in healthy donors. Clones were read by immunoSEQ multiplex PCR, and TCRdb kept only the in-frame ones, dropping some. The sample has some 57,000 clones, 70% to 90% seen once. Sequencing was done on a sample of PBMCs. These receptors originate from a man aged 25 to 45 in good health and CMV-seropositive. Both conserved end residues are part of each CDR3. D genes are given only for firm matches. Only part of the rows carry a size: once, few, many, or a class if the clone is expanded.

TRBJ2-1	13	TRBV27	TRBD2	NA	TGTGCCAGCAATAGCGGGAGACGCGATGAGCAGTTCTTC	CASNSGRRDEQFF
TRBJ2-3	16	TRBV6-5	NA	NA	TGTGCCAGCAGTTACTCAGGAGGTCATCGACCAGATACGCAGTATTTT	CASSYSGGHRPDTQYF
TRBJ2-1	13	TRBV15	NA	NA	TGTGCCACCGGAGCGGCCGCCTACAATGAGCAGTTCTTC	CATGAAAYNEQFF
TRBJ2-5	15	TRBV28	TRBD1	NA	TGTGCCAGCAGTTCCTTGACAGGGGGCGAAGAGACCCAGTACTTC	CASSSLTGGEETQYF
TRBJ1-1	15	TRBV5-1	NA	NA	TGCGCCAGCAGCTTTGATGGCAGGGTTAACACTGAAGCTTTCTTT	CASSFDGRVNTEAFF
TRBJ2-3	17	TRBV13	TRBD2	NA	TGTGCCAGCAGCTTAGTTTATGGACTAGGGAGCACAGATACGCAGTATTTT	CASSLVYGLGSTDTQYF
TRBJ2-5	14	TRBV6-5	NA	NA	TGTGCCAGCAGTTACCACGACAGGAGGCAGACCCAGTACTTC	CASSYHDRRQTQYF
TRBJ1-4	14	TRBV2	NA	NA	TGTGCCAGCAGTGAAGATCTAGGCACCCAAAAACTGTTTTTT	CASSEDLGTQKLFF
TRBJ2-7	14	TRBV28	NA	NA	TGTGCCAGCAGTTCCCGGGACAACTCCTACGAGCAGTACTTC	CASSSRDNSYEQYF
TRBJ2-1	14	TRBV5-1	TRBD1	NA	TGCGCCAGCAGCACAGGACAGGGGGCGAATGAGCAGTTCTTC	CASSTGQGANEQFF
TRBJ1-1	12	TRBV29-1	NA	NA	TGCAGCGTGGTCGGGAGGGGAACTGAAGCTTTCTTT	CSVVGRGTEAFF
TRBJ2-5	13	TRBV2	NA	NA	TGTGCCAGCAGTTTGGACAGAGGTCAGACCCAGTACTTC	CASSLDRGQTQYF
TRBJ2-7	16	TRBV6-5	TRBD2	NA	TGTGCCAGCAGTTTTACTAGCGGGAGGGTCCCTACGAATCAGTACTTC	CASSFTSGRVPTNQYF
TRBJ2-7	14	TRBV5-1	TRBD1	NA	TGCGCCAGCAGCGGCGGGACAGGAACCTACGAGCAGTACTTC	CASSGGTGTYEQYF
TRBJ2-1	16	TRBV6-4	TRBD2	NA	TGTGCCAGCAGTACACAGGGACTAGCGGGCTACAATGAGCAGTTCTTC	CASSTQGLAGYNEQFF
TRBJ1-5	16	TRBV30	TRBD1	NA	TGTGCCTGGAGTCCGAAAGCGCCAGGGGGTAATCAGCCCCAGCATTTT	CAWSPKAPGGNQPQHF
TRBJ1-3	14	TRBV7-2	NA	NA	TGTGCCAGCAGCTCGCTCGCAGTGGGAAACACCATATATTTT	CASSSLAVGNTIYF
TRBJ1-5	15	TRBV27	NA	NA	TGCGCCAGCAGTTCGCTGGGAGGGGGCAATCAGCCCCAGCATTTT	CASSSLGGGNQPQHF
TRBJ2-7	15	TRBV5-1	TRBD1	NA	TGCGCCAGCAGCCCCGCCGGGACAGGGAGAGACGAGCAGTACTTC	CASSPAGTGRDEQYF
TRBJ2-7	14	TRBV7-8	NA	NA	TGTGCCAGCAGCTTGGGTGACAGACACTACGAGCAGTACTTC	CASSLGDRHYEQYF
TRBJ1-1	13	TRBV6-6	NA	few	TGTGCCAGCAGTTACGCGGGGAACACTGAAGCTTTCTTT	CASSYAGNTEAFF
TRBJ1-5	16	TRBV7-2	NA	NA	TGTGCCAGCACTCCTCAGGGCAGGGCCCGCAATCAGCCCCAGCATTTT	CASTPQGRARNQPQHF
TRBJ2-2	16	TRBV5-1	NA	NA	TGCGCCAGCAGCTCTCTAGCGAGTTGGATAACCGGGGAGCTGTTTTTT	CASSSLASWITGELFF
TRBJ2-7	16	TRBV4-1	TRBD2	NA	TGCGCCAGCAGCCAAGTGTCTAGCGGGAGCTTCTACGAGCAGTACTTC	CASSQVSSGSFYEQYF
TRBJ1-5	13	TRBV30	NA	NA	TGTGCCTGGAGTGTGAGGACTCATCAGCCCCAGCATTTT	CAWSVRTHQPQHF
TRBJ1-1	14	TRBV11-2	NA	NA	TGTGCCAGCAGCTTAGGTCGGGTGCACACTGAAGCTTTCTTT	CASSLGRVHTEAFF
TRBJ2-1	17	TRBV7-9	NA	NA	TGTGCCAGCAGCTTAGGGGCGGTGCGGGGCCGCCTAGGTGAGCAGTTCTTC	CASSLGAVRGRLGEQFF
TRBJ2-1	17	TRBV4-1	TRBD2	once	TGCGCCAGCAGCCAAGGGCTGGGCGGGAGTGTCGTCAATGAGCAGTTCTTC	CASSQGLGGSVVNEQFF
TRBJ1-6	13	TRBV30	NA	NA	TGTGCCTGGGGGTCCACAGTTACTTCACCCCTCCACTTT	CAWGSTVTSPLHF
TRBJ2-5	15	TRBV6-5	TRBD2	few	TGTGCCAGCAGTTACTCGACTAGCGGGGAAGAGACCCAGTACTTC	CASSYSTSGEETQYF
TRBJ1-2	14	TRBV19	NA	NA	TGTGCCAGTAGTATAACGGAGGATAACTATGGCTACACCTTC	CASSITEDNYGYTF
TRBJ1-6	13	TRBV4-2	NA	NA	TGTGCCAGCAGCCAAGATGCACACTCACCCCTCCACTTT	CASSQDAHSPLHF
TRBJ1-1	17	TRBV5-8	NA	medium-sized	TGTGCCAGCAGCCGACGAAATCTGGACAGCTTGAACACTGAAGCTTTCTTT	CASSRRNLDSLNTEAFF
TRBJ2-1	16	TRBV4-1	NA	NA	TGCGCCAGCAGCCAAGAGCGGAGTTTAGGCTACAATGAGCAGTTCTTC	CASSQERSLGYNEQFF
TRBJ2-1	14	TRBV9	TRBD2	NA	TGTGCCAGCAGCCCGGGACTAGCGGGAGGTGAGCAGTTCTTC	CASSPGLAGGEQFF
TRBJ1-1	11	TRBV28	NA	few	TGTGCCAGCACATTGAACACTGAAGCTTTCTTT	CASTLNTEAFF
TRBJ1-1	15	TRBV27	NA	NA	TGTGCCAGCAGTCCCCCCCCGAGGCGGAACACTGAAGCTTTCTTT	CASSPPPRRNTEAFF
TRBJ2-7	16	TRBV10-3	TRBD2	NA	TGTGCCATCAGTGAGTCGAATAGCGGGAGGCTCTACGAGCAGTACTTC	CAISESNSGRLYEQYF
TRBJ2-5	12	TRBV30	TRBD2	NA	TGTGGGGGCCTAGCGGGCCAAGAGACCCAGTACTTC	CGGLAGQETQYF
TRBJ1-4	19	TRBV7-6	NA	NA	TGTGCCAGCAGCTTAGCGGCCAACTTGTGGGGGGGCGGCGATGAAAAACTGTTTTTT	CASSLAANLWGGGDEKLFF
TRBJ1-2	14	TRBV9	TRBD1	NA	TGTGCCAGCAGCATCGGACAGGGCTACTATGGCTACACCTTC	CASSIGQGYYGYTF
TRBJ2-2	16	TRBV11-3	TRBD2	NA	TGTGCCAGCAGCTTAAATAGCGGGAGAAACACCGGGGAGCTGTTTTTT	CASSLNSGRNTGELFF
TRBJ1-4	18	TRBV7-9	NA	NA	TGTGCCAGCAGCGGCGCATGGCGGGGCGACCCTCCTAATGAAAAACTGTTTTTT	CASSGAWRGDPPNEKLFF
TRBJ1-2	12	TRBV14	NA	NA	TGTGCCAGCAGCCCGGGCGGGTGGGGCTACACCTTC	CASSPGGWGYTF
TRBJ2-7	15	TRBV18	TRBD1	NA	TGTGCCAGCTCACCGGGACAGGGCACCTCCTACGAGCAGTACTTC	CASSPGQGTSYEQYF
TRBJ2-7	13	TRBV6-1	TRBD2	NA	TGTGCCAGCAGGTTACTAGCGGAATACGAGCAGTACTTC	CASRLLAEYEQYF